These T cell receptor beta chains were read from a single sample in a study of blood T cells in healthy people across ages. A single record per CDR3 protein comes from TCRdb applying MiXCR to the 5' RACE reads. The data show approximately 760,000 distinct CDR3 sequences, around a quarter seen once. These sequences were also reported in another study, on T cells of mothers and their children.

The sample consisted of blood. These receptors originate from a boy aged 5-17 years in good health. The CDR3 runs from the conserved cysteine through the conserved F or W. A D gene is named only where the DNA matches it firmly. A row's size may be missing; if present it is once, few, many or a size class.

>few|TRBV5-1|TRBJ2-7|NA
CASKRLQGAYEQYF
TGCGCCAGCAAACGATTACAGGGAGCCTACGAGCAGTACTTC
>NA|TRBV6-2/TRBV6-3|TRBJ2-3|TRBD2
CASISGRGGSTDTQYF
TGTGCCAGCATCTCGGGGCGGGGGGGTAGCACAGATACGCAGTATTTT
>NA|TRBV9|TRBJ2-7|NA
CASTTGGRSYEQYF
TGTGCCAGCACAACCGGGGGGCGCTCCTACGAGCAGTACTTC
>few|TRBV6-6|TRBJ1-1|NA
CASSYGTNLFEAFF
TGTGCCAGCAGTTATGGGACAAACCTATTTGAAGCTTTCTTT
>few|TRBV2|TRBJ2-5|TRBD2
CASSGRGVVETQYF
TGTGCCAGCAGTGGGCGGGGGGTGGTGGAGACCCAGTACTTC
>NA|TRBV7-2|TRBJ2-7|NA
CASSRRSSSYEQYF
TGTGCCAGCAGCCGACGGTCTAGCTCCTACGAGCAGTACTTC
>many|TRBV12-3/TRBV12-4|TRBJ2-3|NA
CASSPLLGRGEGPDTQYF
TGTGCCAGCAGTCCCCTTCTCGGCAGGGGAGAAGGTCCAGATACGCAGTATTTT
>NA|TRBV7-2|TRBJ2-5|NA
CASTQGGQETQYF
TGTGCCAGCACCCAGGGAGGCCAAGAGACCCAGTACTTC
>NA|TRBV20-1|TRBJ2-3|TRBD2
CSARVWPGLAGADTQYF
TGCAGTGCTAGAGTGTGGCCCGGACTAGCGGGGGCAGATACGCAGTATTTT
>NA|TRBV24-1|TRBJ2-1|NA
CATSDQNLRQYNEQFF
TGTGCCACCAGTGACCAAAACCTACGACAGTACAATGAGCAGTTCTTC
>few|TRBV4-1|TRBJ2-7|NA
CASSQVHPWGFYEQYF
TGCGCCAGCAGCCAAGTTCATCCCTGGGGTTTTTACGAGCAGTACTTC
>few|TRBV6-2/TRBV6-3|TRBJ1-1|NA
CASSKIRDTNTVNTEAFF
TGTGCCAGCAGTAAAATCCGGGACACCAACACGGTAAACACTGAAGCTTTCTTT
>many|TRBV10-3|TRBJ1-4|NA
CAISEGISYEKLFF
TGTGCCATCAGTGAAGGGATCAGCTACGAAAAACTGTTTTTT
>few|TRBV12-5|TRBJ1-4|TRBD1
CASGRDRGGEKLFF
TGTGCTAGTGGTCGAGACAGGGGGGGCGAAAAACTGTTTTTT
>few|TRBV13|TRBJ2-5|NA
CASRMRGGKLAETQYF
TGTGCCAGCAGGATGCGAGGCGGCAAACTCGCCGAGACCCAGTACTTC
>NA|TRBV20-1|TRBJ2-3|TRBD2
CSARTSGTQYF
TGCAGTGCTAGAACTAGCGGTACGCAGTATTTT
>NA|TRBV2|TRBJ2-5|NA
CASSDETEFTQETQYF
TGTGCCAGCAGTGACGAGACGGAATTTACTCAAGAGACCCAGTACTTC